This TCR beta chain was sequenced for a study of T-cell reconstitution after alpha-beta-depleted transplantation in children (dated by TCRdb to the mid-2010s). At the level of the whole study: Using TCR repertoire profiling, the study quantitatively followed how T-cell immune reconstitution unfolded in children after TCRalphabeta/CD19-depleted allogeneic hematopoietic cell transplantation. The paper's findings and limits, for the study overall: In some patients, the high TCRbeta diversity seen at day 60 was put down to recipient T cells and intrathymic progenitors that had survived conditioning. The apparently early alphabetaT-cell count recovery about two months after transplant was reportedly dependent on only several hundred rapidly expanded clones derived from non-depleted graft cells. The frequencies of hyperexpanded clones fell over the following months, and after one year, T-cell counts and TCRbeta diversity were mostly attributed to newly produced T cells.

The meaning of the sample's treatment or condition label: allogeneic hematopoietic cell transplantation with graft depleted of TCRalphabeta T cells and CD19 B cells. Transplant recipients were children who received TCRalphabeta/CD19-depleted allogeneic hematopoietic cell grafts. Library preparation used PCR. The sequencing machine was an Illumina HiSeq 2500. TCR library preparation used molecular barcoding, with unique molecular identifiers applied to normalize quantification of the TCRbeta repertoire. TCRdb handled the public reads itself, with Q25 trimming in fastp and clone calling in MiXCR, and kept productive beta chains. Merged by CDR3 protein, the rows form single entries marked with the most common genes and DNA. Within this sample are about 200,000 distinct CDR3 sequences, with about 6% of them counted one time only. Under 6% of the sample rests with the top ten. This clonotype was seen more than once but under ten times. Its antigen remains unidentified. Base quality data are lacking; no much larger clone is found one base away.

Here the sequenced sample was PBMCs, taken before TCRalphabeta/CD19-depleted stem cell transplant. The TCR originated in a girl less than two years old with combined immunodeficiency, due to receive a stem cell transplant.

The encoded CDR3 is CSVEAAGDGPEQYF. The bases are TGCAGCGTTGAAGCGGCGGGAGACGGGCCCGAGCAGTACTTC. The rearrangement joined TRBV29-1 to TRBJ2-7; TRBD2 fits 7 bases in the junction. From the cysteine through the phenylalanine, the CDR3 covers 14 amino acids. The DNA shown is the 42-base CDR3, in frame from base 1. For CDR1 and CDR2, the germline V gene lists SQVTM and ANQGSEA. Germline trimming amounts to 1 base on V and 6 bases on J, with 9 as the count of junction bases outside the gene matches.